These 9 T cell receptor beta chains share one sample of origin, sequenced in a study of T cell responses to AZD1222 COVID-19 vaccine. The data were produced by immunoSEQ multiplex PCR, yet TCRdb's version contains in-frame clones alone and is incomplete. The profile shows nearly 110,000 clones, about 89% of them singletons. Sequencing was performed on peripheral blood, taken on day 0 of AZD1222 vaccination. These receptor sequences come from an adult in good health.

V usage is TRBV19 and J usage is TRBJ1-4; 9 bases align to TRBD1. The ends lost 7 bases at V and 7 bases at J; junction bases unmatched: 19. Per germline, CDR1 LNHDA and CDR2 SQIVND (reference sequence). The CDR3 is 18 residues long. The DNA of the CDR3 is TGTGCCAGTACTTCCGGACAGGGGTTATGGAAAGGTACTGAAAAACTGTTTTTT. It translates to CASTSGQGLWKGTEKLFF.

The V gene is TRBV4-2, the J gene TRBJ2-7; TRBD2 is a possible D gene (5 bases). CDR3 length: 14 residues. V dropped 0 bases and J dropped 6 bases, with 12 bases sitting between them. From germline, CDR1 is LGHNA and CDR2 YNFKEQ. The CDR3 here is CASSQEPLAPEQYF. DNA of the CDR3: TGTGCCAGCAGCCAAGAGCCCCTAGCACCCGAGCAGTACTTC.

As DNA, the CDR3 is TGTGCCATCACTTCCGGACAGGCTCGGGACACTGAAGCTTTCTTT. Its protein is CAITSGQARDTEAFF. The rearrangement links TRBV10-3 to TRBJ1-1, with 7 bases identical to TRBD1. With V trimmed by 7 bases and J by 3 bases, 11 bases remained unmatched. The CDR3 has 15 residues. CDR1 ENHRY and CDR2 SYGVKD come from the germline V gene.

The chain recombines TRBV19 with TRBJ1-1; 7 bases fit TRBD1. V lost 4 bases and J lost 6; bases outside the gene matches: 8. The CDR3 runs to 14 residues. Looked up from germline, CDR1 is LNHDA and CDR2 is SQIVND (reference sequence). CDR3 nucleotide sequence: TGTGCCAGTAGTAGTAAACAGGGGACGGCTGAAGCTTTCTTT. It encodes CASSSKQGTAEAFF.

The chain links TRBV11-3 to TRBJ2-5, with D perhaps matching TRBD2 (5 bases). Trimming left V 0 bases short and J 5 bases short, with 13 bases between. The CDR3 runs 15 residues. Germline CDR1 reads SGHNT; CDR2 reads YENEEA. The DNA of the CDR3 is TGTGCCAGCAGCTTAGATCGGCGGACTCGGGAGACCCAGTACTTC. Protein product: CASSLDRRTRETQYF.

V gene TRBV6-5 combines with J gene TRBJ1-1; 7 bases match TRBD1. The ends lost 2 bases at V and 3 bases at J; junction bases unmatched: 6. Germline-derived CDR1 and CDR2 are MNHEY and SVGAGI. There are 15 residues in the CDR3. The CDR3 region has the DNA TGTGCCAGCAGTTACGCAAGCAGGGGGGACACTGAAGCTTTCTTT. It specifies CASSYASRGDTEAFF.

V gene TRBV7-9 combines with J gene TRBJ2-7; D uncertain. This CDR3 region has 14 residues. Germline V gives CDR1 SEHNR, CDR2 FQNEAQ (reference sequence). The V end was cut by 1 base, the J end by 3 bases, with 10 bases between. The CDR3 DNA reads as TGTGCCAGCAGCTTAGGATTCGCAGGCTACGAGCAGTACTTC. It codes for CASSLGFAGYEQYF. The full variable domain, rest sourced from reference TRBV7-9 and TRBJ2-7, is DTGVSQNPRHKITKRGQNVTFRCDPISEHNRLYWYRQTLGQGPEFLTYFQNEAQLEKSRLLSDRFSAERPKGSFSTLEIQRTEQGDSAMYLCASSLGFAGYEQYFGPGTRLTVT.

This chain connects TRBV5-1 to TRBJ2-5; the match to TRBD2 covers 9 bases. The CDR3 totals 15 residues. V lost 4 bases, J lost 3 bases, and 7 bases stayed unmatched. CDR1 is SGHRS, CDR2 YFSETQ, per germline. The CDR3 spells CASSLGLAAKETQYF. CDR3 nucleotide sequence: TGCGCCAGCAGCCTGGGACTAGCAGCTAAAGAGACCCAGTACTTC. The whole variable domain, remainder taken from reference TRBV5-1 and TRBJ2-5, is KAGVTQTPRYLIKTRGQQVTLSCSPISGHRSVSWYQQTPGQGLQFLFEYFSETQRNKGNFPGRFSGRQFSNSRSEMNVSTLELGDSALYLCASSLGLAAKETQYFGPGTRLLVL.

This chain connects TRBV19 to TRBJ2-3, with a possible D match to TRBD2 (5 bases). Looked up from germline, CDR1 is LNHDA and CDR2 is SQIVND (reference sequence). The CDR3 runs to 15 residues. V lost 1 base and J lost 1, with 9 bases in between. CDR3 amino acids: CASSIGGIGTDTQYF. In nucleotides, the CDR3 is TGTGCCAGTAGTATAGGAGGGATTGGCACAGATACGCAGTATTTT.